The clone carrying this TCR beta chain has a handful of counts. Its antigen is unknown. The CDR3 does not end in the conserved phenylalanine or tryptophan, so this is likely a read error. No DNA is shown, since the ends of the CDR3 on it are uncertain; the CDR3 is the one TCRdb lists. A first 10-cycle multiplex round used 32 V-gene and 13 J-gene primers on TCR beta CDR3. MiXCR was run by TCRdb on the multiplex PCR reads, yielding one entry per CDR3 protein. The table includes 3,000 or so distinct CDR3 sequences, 15% to 20% detected once. This sample was taken from a study of immune heterogeneity within non-small cell lung tumors. Overall study: A few squamous cell carcinomas, approximately 11 non-squamous carcinomas and 1 not otherwise specified made up the tumors.

In germline, CDR1 is SEHNR, CDR2 FQNEAQ (reference sequence). The CDR3 region is 17 residues in length, termini included. Study findings and constraints: Local tumor mutational burden correlated moderately but significantly with local T-cell clonality (R around 0.33). There were identical dominant CDR3 beta clonotypes recurring across tumor sites within a patient, together with site-unique high-frequency clones.

Bulk tumor gDNA, about 630 ng per sample, served as the TCR template. Multiple widely separated biopsies were taken from each primary tumor at surgery. Curative surgery was performed on patients who had untreated, newly diagnosed non-small cell lung cancer. Samples were obtained from newly diagnosed non-small cell lung cancer patients who were having surgery with curative intent. Sequences were obtained from lung tumor tissue. The V call is TRBV7-9, the J call TRBJ2-3; TRBD1, as called in the table, went unchecked against the DNA. The origin of this receptor is a man in his fifties or sixties with non-small cell lung cancer. The CDR3 loop reads CASTDAGTGVYEQYFGP.